The clone carrying this TCR beta chain has only a few counts. The antigen remains undetermined. In the original workflow: From approximately 25,000 to 650,000 TCRs were found per sample, with a median of around 100,000. TCRdb reanalysed the RACE reads using MiXCR and keeps one entry per CDR3 protein. The V and J calls were not made by the authors but by TCRdb's processing. Of 120,000 or so distinct CDR3 sequences listed, approximately 13% are singletons. Germline trimming cut 5 bases from V and 5 bases from J; bases unmatched to any gene: 16. The CDR3 runs to 17 residues. Looked up from germline, CDR1 is MNHEY and CDR2 is SVGAGI. The data originate from a study of human T cells and chemical hapten exposure. General study findings and limits: Expanded TCRs showed more large CDR3 clusters than pre-sensitization or healthy control sets.

Noted time point: pre-sensitization, week 0. The treatment here: therapeutic diphenylcyclopropenone sensitization with weekly scalp DPC. This receptor was identified in a woman between 18 and 29 years old with alopecia areata. Some clones in this sample may be carry-over from other donors' samples. The sequencing here drew on whole blood, taken in connection with sensitization to the hapten diphenylcyclopropenone (DPC). The V call is TRBV6-5, the J call TRBJ2-7; the match to TRBD1 covers 9 bases. The CDR3 sequence: CASSTRRSGTGSHEQYF. For the CDR3, the DNA is TGTGCCAGCAGTACTCGAAGGTCCGGGACAGGGAGTCACGAGCAGTACTTC.